These 12 T cell receptor beta chains were all obtained from the same sample, sequenced in a study of Graves' ophthalmopathy and Graves' hyperthyroidism. For repertoire sequencing, the TCR beta CDR3 regions were amplified from RNA transcripts. Investigators did first-round RT-PCR with HTBI primers, then second-round multiplex PCR. TCRdb re-derived calls from the multiplex PCR reads in MiXCR, one entry per CDR3 protein. Counted here are 350,000 to 400,000 distinct CDR3 sequences, around 18% occurring once; the ten biggest clones make up around 1.4%. Sequenced input: peripheral blood. Receptor source: a woman under 30 with Graves' ophthalmopathy.

This clonotype came up a few times. The chain uses TRBV12-3 or TRBV12-4 and TRBJ1-2, with TRBD1 matching over 9 bases. V was clipped by 1 base and J by 3 bases; unmatched bases: 6. This CDR3 is 16 amino acids long. The CDR3 bases are TGTGCCAGCAGTTTAGTAACAGGGGGCGAGGACTATGGCTACACCTTC. Translated, it gives CASSLVTGGEDYGYTF.

J is TRBJ2-7 and V is TRBV6-5; the D gene is possibly TRBD2 (5 bases). The V end was cut by 2 bases, the J end by 5 bases, with 7 bases between. The CDR3 runs to 12 residues. Germline V CDR1 and CDR2: MNHEY, SVGAGI. Here the CDR3 reads CASSYRGHEQYF. CDR3 coding DNA: TGTGCCAGCAGTTACCGGGGTCACGAGCAGTACTTC.

About this clonotype: This may be a read error, as it is one base from a much larger clone. The V gene is TRBV11-2, the J gene TRBJ1-1; weak D call: TRBD1 (6 bases). This CDR3 spans 16 amino acids. Germline-derived CDR1 and CDR2 are SGHAT and FQNNGV. DNA of the CDR3: TGTGCCGGCAGCTTAGTTCCCCGTTTCAGGGGCTATGAAGCTTTCTTT. Translating gives CAGSLVPRFRGYEAFF.

At least ten counts were recorded for this clonotype. V is TRBV9 and J is TRBJ2-7, with 10 bases matching TRBD1. This CDR3 has 15 amino acids. The trim removed 4 bases at V and 6 bases at J, leaving 10 bases unmatched. Germline CDR1 SGDLS, CDR2 YYNGEE. The CDR3 bases are TGTGCCAGCAGCTCCCCGGGGACAGGGGCCTCCGAGCAGTACTTC. It is translated as CASSSPGTGASEQYF. Looking up the rest from reference TRBV9 and TRBJ2-7 gives the full variable domain: DSGVTQTPKHLITATGQRVTLRCSPRSGDLSVYWYQQSLDQGLQFLIQYYNGEERAKGNILERFSAQQFPDLHSELNLSSLELGDSALYFCASSSPGTGASEQYFGPGTRLTVT.

This clonotype was seen many times. The chain couples TRBV4-3 to TRBJ2-4, with 12 bases that match TRBD2. V shed 1 base and J 1 base; nucleotides not matched to a gene: 5. The germline gives CDR1 LGHNA, CDR2 YSLEER. The length of the CDR3 is 18 residues. The CDR3 here is CASSQAYGTSGAKNIQYF. CDR3 DNA: TGCGCCAGCAGCCAAGCGTATGGGACTAGCGGGGCCAAAAACATTCAGTACTTC.

This clonotype was observed many times. The chain has TRBV11-2 and TRBJ1-5, with TRBD1 as a possible D gene (6 bases). V was cut by 0 bases and J by 8 bases, with 14 bases left in between. Germline V gives CDR1 SGHAT, CDR2 FQNNGV. The CDR3 covers 15 residues. The CDR3 DNA sequence: TGTGCCAGCAGCTTAGACAGGGGTTCCCATGAGCCCCAGCATTTT. Translated, it gives CASSLDRGSHEPQHF. The full variable domain, its missing parts supplied by reference TRBV11-2 and TRBJ1-5, is EAGVAQSPRYKIIEKRQSVAFWCNPISGHATLYWYQQILGQGPKLLIQFQNNGVVDDSQLPKDRFSAERLKGVDSTLKIQPAKLEDSAVYLCASSLDRGSHEPQHFGDGTRLSIL.

This clonotype was seen many times. The chain has TRBV12-3 or TRBV12-4 and TRBJ1-5; no clear D. Trimming took 8 bases from V and 7 from J, leaving 15 bases between them. The CDR3 runs 13 residues. In DNA form, the CDR3 reads TGTGCCAGCTCGTTAATCACGGGGCAGCCCCAGCATTTT. It codes for CASSLITGQPQHF.

Comments on this clonotype: A much larger clonotype is one base distant, so this may be a read error. The rearrangement links TRBV18 to TRBJ1-3, with D perhaps matching TRBD1 (6 bases). CDR1 and CDR2 from the germline V gene are KGHSH and LQKENI. CDR3 size: 17 residues. The germline V and J ends were trimmed by 3 bases and 2 bases, with 17 bases remaining between them. The CDR3 bases are TGTGCCAGCTCACCTACCGGGACACGCTCCCCTGGAAACACCATATATTTT. This codes for CASSPTGTRSPGNTIYF.

There are many counts of this clonotype. The chain employs TRBV24-1 and TRBJ2-5; a possible D gene is TRBD2 (5 bases). Germline CDR1 reads KGHDR; CDR2 reads SFDVKD. Trimming took 9 bases from V and 5 from J, leaving 18 bases between them. This CDR3 is built from 14 residues. CDR3 sequence reads: CATSTRTRGETQYF. CDR3 sequence (DNA): TGTGCCACCTCGACCCGGACTCGAGGGGAGACCCAGTACTTC.

This chain joins TRBV3-1 and TRBJ2-7, with D possibly TRBD2 on 6 matching bases. This CDR3 spans 13 amino acids. V was shortened by 0 bases and J by 9 bases, with 12 bases between the two germline ends. Germline CDR1 is LGHDT and CDR2 is YNNKEL (reference sequence). The CDR3 sequence is CASSQESPGVQYF. Written as DNA, the CDR3 is TGTGCCAGCAGCCAAGAGTCCCCGGGAGTGCAGTACTTC.

This clonotype was seen a handful of times. The V call is TRBV6-5, the J call TRBJ1-1; D might be TRBD1 (6 bases). V dropped 4 bases and J dropped 0 bases, with 12 bases sitting between them. Germline CDR1 and CDR2: MNHEY and SVGAGI. CDR3 length equals 15 residues. As DNA, the CDR3 is TGTGCCAGCAGTTGGAACAGGGACCTGAACACTGAAGCTTTCTTT. Protein product: CASSWNRDLNTEAFF.

This clonotype has ten or more counts. The V gene is TRBV28, the J gene TRBJ1-1; TRBD1 matches 7 bases. The CDR3 covers 16 residues. V lost 5 bases to trimming and J lost 2 bases; unmatched junction nucleotides: 11. Germline loops: CDR1 MDHEN, CDR2 SYDVKM. CDR3 sequence (DNA): TGTGCCAGCAGTCTAGACCCTCGGGACAGCAACACTGAAGCTTTCTTT. Amino acids: CASSLDPRDSNTEAFF.